The 26 T cell receptor beta chains below come from one sample, sequenced in a study of OX40 agonist ivuxolimab in advanced cancers. Measured with immunoSEQ multiplex PCR; TCRdb has only the in-frame clones, and not every one. The data show about 40,000 clones, approximately 85% seen once. The starting material was CD4+ or CD8+ T cells sorted from blood, obtained in a trial of the OX40 agonist ivuxolimab. The receptors originated from an adult with an advanced solid tumor such as melanoma, head and neck, liver or kidney cancer.

There are a few counts of this clone. The V and J genes are TRBV2 and TRBJ1-2, with a tentative D call TRBD1 (5 bases). V was cut by 2 bases and J by 4 bases, with 11 bases left in between. CDR1 and CDR2 (germline): SNHLY, FYNNEI. This CDR3 region has 14 residues. CDR3 DNA: TGTGCCAGCAGTGAAACAGGAGTTCCCTATGGCTACACCTTC. This sequence encodes CASSETGVPYGYTF.

The chain combines TRBV18 with TRBJ2-4; 11 positions agree with TRBD2. This CDR3 comprises 18 residues. V was clipped by 4 bases and J by 0 bases; unmatched bases: 8. The germline V gene has CDR1 KGHSH and CDR2 LQKENI. CDR3 DNA: TGTGCCAGCTCACGTTTACCGGGACTAGCGGTAGCCAAAAACATTCAGTACTTC. This gives the protein CASSRLPGLAVAKNIQYF.

By sample share, this clone is medium-sized. The genes are TRBV9 and TRBJ1-2; D is unclear. Per the germline V gene, CDR1 is SGDLS and CDR2 is YYNGEE. The length of the CDR3 is 16 residues. V lost 3 bases and J 3 bases, leaving 18 bases between the germline ends. CDR3 DNA: TGTGCCAGCAGCGGAATAGGGTCTACGTCTGACTATGGCTACACCTTC. Translating it yields CASSGIGSTSDYGYTF.

The V and J genes are TRBV4-3 and TRBJ1-1; D ambiguous. The V end lost 1 base, the J end lost 1 base, and 4 bases lay between the germline ends. This CDR3 is 13 amino acids long. The V gene's germline CDR1 is LGHNA and CDR2 YSLEER. The CDR3 DNA reads as TGCGCCAGCAGCCAAGGGGAGAACACTGAAGCTTTCTTT. This translates into CASSQGENTEAFF.

The genes are TRBV19 and TRBJ2-5; TRBD1 matches 10 bases. The J segment lost 1 base and the V segment lost 4 bases, leaving 12 bases of the junction unmatched. The germline V gene has CDR1 LNHDA and CDR2 SQIVND (reference sequence). The CDR3 extends over 18 amino acids. The CDR3, as DNA: TGTGCCAGTAGTACATACACCTCCGGGACAGGGGTCCAAGAGACCCAGTACTTC. Translating it yields CASSTYTSGTGVQETQYF.

The CDR3 DNA reads as TGTGCCAGCAGTTTGACGACACAGAGCTATGGCTACACCTTC. Amino acids: CASSLTTQSYGYTF. The chain has TRBV27 and TRBJ1-2, with D unresolved. Per the germline V gene, CDR1 is MNHEY and CDR2 is SMNVEV (reference sequence). Trimming shortened V by 3 bases and J by 4 bases, and 12 bases separated the two germline ends. This CDR3 has 14 amino acids.

The J gene is TRBJ2-7, the V gene TRBV27, with TRBD1 matching 7 bases. V shed 4 bases and J 1 base; nucleotides not matched to a gene: 7. The CDR3 consists of 15 residues. Per germline, CDR1 MNHEY and CDR2 SMNVEV (reference sequence). CDR3 amino acids: CASSSHSDRSYEQYF. CDR3 sequence (DNA): TGTGCCAGCAGTTCGCACTCGGACAGGTCCTACGAGCAGTACTTC.

On this clone itself: Its ends do not fully match the called genes, so a read error is possible. This chain connects TRBV7-2 to TRBJ2-7; TRBD2 matches 13 bases. Germline CDR1 reads SGHTA; CDR2 reads FQGNSA. The length of the CDR3 is 14 residues. CDR3 DNA: TGTGCCAGCAGTCGAGGACTAGCGGGAGACGACCAGTACTTC. Protein: CASSRGLAGDDQYF.

The table lists this clone with a few counts. The genes are TRBV6-1 and TRBJ2-7; 9 bases agree with TRBD2. With V trimmed by 0 bases and J by 5 bases, 5 bases remained unmatched. The CDR3 is 15 amino acids. CDR1 is MNHNS, CDR2 SASEGT, per germline. The CDR3 DNA follows: TGTGCCAGCAGTGAAGCGCGGGGGGGATCGGACGAGCAGTACTTC. It is translated as CASSEARGGSDEQYF.

V and J are TRBV7-4 and TRBJ1-1, with 8 bases lining up with TRBD1. Germline V gives CDR1 SGHVT, CDR2 SQSDAQ. Losses at the gene ends were 4 bases for V and 6 bases for J; bases not matched to a gene: 4. The CDR3 length is 13 residues. The CDR3 region has the DNA TGTGCCAGCAGCTGGACAGGGAAGGCTGAAGCTTTCTTT. Translating gives CASSWTGKAEAFF. The entire variable domain, with the rest obtained from reference TRBV7-4 and TRBJ1-1, is as follows: GAGVSQSPRYKVAKRGRDVALRCDSISGHVTLYWYRQTLGQGSEVLTYSQSDAQRDKSGRPSGRFSAERPERSVSTLKIQRTEQGDSAVYLCASSWTGKAEAFFGQGTRLTVV.

The genes are TRBV27 and TRBJ1-1; no clear D. The CDR3 is 13 residues long. Germline V gene lookup returns CDR1 MNHEY and CDR2 SMNVEV (reference sequence). V gave up 5 bases and J gave up 0 bases, with 7 bases separating them. CDR3 amino acids: CASSPIMNTEAFF. The CDR3 nucleotides are TGTGCCAGCAGTCCGATAATGAACACTGAAGCTTTCTTT.

This clone was observed a few times. CDR3 protein: CSVEPRGNDGYNEQFF. For the CDR3, the DNA is TGCAGCGTTGAACCTCGGGGCAACGATGGGTACAATGAGCAGTTCTTC. This chain links TRBV29-1 with TRBJ2-1; D is possibly TRBD1 or TRBD2 (5 bases each). V was cut by 2 bases and J by 4 bases, with 18 bases left in between. The CDR3 runs to 16 residues. CDR1 SQVTM and CDR2 ANQGSEA come from the germline V gene.

The chain joins TRBV7-3 to TRBJ2-7, with D possibly TRBD2 on 6 matching bases. Germline V lookup: CDR1 SGHTA, CDR2 FQGTGA. Trimming took 2 bases from V and 5 from J, leaving 16 bases between them. This CDR3 is built from 15 residues. The CDR3 is CASSLFGGGGHEQYF. CDR3 DNA sequence: TGTGCCAGCAGCTTATTTGGGGGAGGAGGCCACGAGCAGTACTTC.

This clone was observed a single time. The chain couples TRBV29-1 to TRBJ2-7; D might be TRBD1 or TRBD2, each matching 7 bases. The V and J ends lost 2 bases and 4 bases respectively, with 15 bases between them. This CDR3 has 14 residues. The germline gives CDR1 SQVTM, CDR2 ANQGSEA. The CDR3 spells CSVERDREGYEQYF. CDR3 nucleotide sequence: TGCAGCGTTGAACGCGACAGGGAGGGTTACGAGCAGTACTTC.

The chain couples TRBV15 to TRBJ2-3, with 12 bases matching TRBD2. The CDR3 extends over 18 amino acids. The J segment lost 4 bases and the V segment lost 3 bases, leaving 11 bases of the junction unmatched. Germline assignment: CDR1 LNHNV and CDR2 YYDKDF (reference sequence). The CDR3 is CATSSDYLLAGGADTQYF. The CDR3 region has the DNA TGTGCCACCAGCAGCGATTACCTACTAGCGGGAGGAGCAGATACGCAGTATTTT.

In this sample, this clone is medium-sized. The CDR3 DNA sequence: TGTGCCAGCAGCGTAGTAACTAGCGGGGCCAATGAGCAGTTCTTC. Amino acids: CASSVVTSGANEQFF. The chain has TRBV9 and TRBJ2-1; 10 bases are a match to TRBD2. The germline V gene encodes CDR1 SGDLS and CDR2 YYNGEE. V lost 0 bases to trimming and J lost 6 bases; unmatched junction nucleotides: 3. CDR3 length equals 15 residues.

The chain combines TRBV29-1 with TRBJ1-3; D is uncertain. Per the germline V gene, CDR1 is SQVTM and CDR2 is ANQGSEA. CDR3 length: 13 amino acids. Trimming took 3 bases from V and 1 from J, leaving 7 bases between them. The chain's CDR3 is CSVDIGSGNTIYF. The CDR3 coding sequence is TGCAGCGTTGATATAGGGTCTGGAAACACCATATATTTT.

This clone was seen only once. The J gene is TRBJ2-5, the V gene TRBV5-8; 9 bases agree with TRBD2. The J segment lost 1 base and the V segment lost 2 bases, leaving 6 bases of the junction unmatched. The CDR3 consists of 16 residues. Germline loops: CDR1 SGHTS, CDR2 YDEGEE. The CDR3 bases are TGTGCCAGCAGCTTTATAGCGGGAGCTTCCCAAGAGACCCAGTACTTC. Encoded protein: CASSFIAGASQETQYF.

The chain uses TRBV27 and TRBJ2-5, with TRBD2 matching over 7 bases. The CDR3 is 15 residues long. Trimming removed 5 bases from V and 4 bases from J; junction bases left unmatched: 10. CDR1 is MNHEY and CDR2 is SMNVEV in the germline V gene (reference sequence). CDR3 sequence: CASSLGGGWAETQYF. The DNA of the CDR3 is TGTGCCAGCAGTCTGGGGGGGGGATGGGCAGAGACCCAGTACTTC.

The genes are TRBV28 and TRBJ1-5; weak D call: TRBD1 (5 bases). Germline CDR1 reads MDHEN; CDR2 reads SYDVKM. The CDR3 consists of 15 residues. The V gene lost 6 bases and the J gene lost 7 bases, with 19 bases spanning the gap. CDR3 coding DNA: TGTGCCAGCAGCCTCTACCGGGGGACGAGGCAGCCCCAGCATTTT. Its translation: CASSLYRGTRQPQHF.

This chain connects TRBV9 to TRBJ1-3, with D unclear. This CDR3 is built from 15 residues. Germline V lookup: CDR1 SGDLS, CDR2 YYNGEE. Trimming took 4 bases from V and 0 from J, leaving 11 bases between them. CDR3 region: CASSPSGLSGNTIYF. The CDR3 DNA reads TGTGCCAGCAGCCCCTCGGGCCTCTCTGGAAACACCATATATTTT.

The chain employs TRBV5-8 and TRBJ1-1; 8 bases match TRBD1. V dropped 4 bases and J dropped 1; count of bases not matched to a gene: 6. The CDR3 consists of 15 residues. Germline CDR1 SGHTS, CDR2 YDEGEE. The CDR3, as DNA: TGTGCCAGCAGCAAACAAGGGACAGGGAACACTGAAGCTTTCTTT. It codes for CASSKQGTGNTEAFF.

This rearrangement joins TRBV5-8 to TRBJ2-2; no firm D call. The CDR3 is 11 amino acids. Germline lookup yields CDR1 SGHTS and CDR2 YDEGEE. Trimming took 4 bases from V and 6 from J, leaving 4 bases between them. The CDR3 DNA sequence: TGTGCCAGCAGCCTCCCCGGGGAGCTGTTTTTT. Protein sequence: CASSLPGELFF.

The V gene is TRBV30, the J gene TRBJ1-4, with D uncertain. This CDR3 comprises 13 residues. Germline V gene data show CDR1 as GTSNPN and CDR2 as SVGIG (reference sequence). V was cut by 2 bases and J by 8 bases, with 12 bases left in between. CDR3 residues: CAWSWMHGEKLFF. The CDR3 coding sequence is TGTGCCTGGAGTTGGATGCATGGGGAAAAACTGTTTTTT.

The chain is built from TRBV5-3 and TRBJ1-2; D may be TRBD1 (6 bases). TRBV5-3 is annotated as an ORF whose role is uncertain. V was pared by 4 bases and J by 4 bases, with 20 bases between. The CDR3 length is 16 residues. DNA of the CDR3: TGTGCCAGAAGCCGAGAATGGGGGCGGGGAAGCTATGGCTACACCTTC. It yields the protein CARSREWGRGSYGYTF.

The V gene is TRBV27, the J gene TRBJ2-7; D not resolved. There are 16 residues in the CDR3. Germline V gene lookup returns CDR1 MNHEY and CDR2 SMNVEV (reference sequence). Trimming left V 6 bases short and J 2 bases short, with 20 bases between. CDR3 region: CASSPKAGYITYEQYF. The CDR3 nucleotides are TGTGCCAGCAGCCCCAAGGCAGGCTACATAACCTACGAGCAGTACTTC.